This entry features one T cell receptor beta chain sequence. Its matching antigen is unknown. This record belongs to a study of cytomegalovirus exposure and HLA in healthy donors. V was pared by 5 bases and J by 4 bases, with 14 bases between. Per the germline V gene, CDR1 is GTSNPN and CDR2 is SVGIG (reference sequence). This CDR3 has 13 amino acids. Whole-study results and caveats: Available immune exposure information covered CMV serostatus only. A few of the chains that were CMV-associated were confirmed in vitro to be specific for CMV antigens. The study labeled 150 to 200 TCR beta chains cytomegalovirus-associated.

The PCR had 60 Vbeta and 13 Jbeta primers. TCRdb's copy holds only in-frame clones and misses some; the assay was immunoSEQ multiplex PCR. The sample lists some 130,000 clones; approximately 85% were seen once. The source is a woman aged 30 to 39 in good health and CMV-seropositive. The rearrangement links TRBV30 to TRBJ1-2; possible D gene TRBD1, 6 bases. Sequencing used PBMCs. DNA of the CDR3: TGTGCCTGGGCTGGTCAGGGGACCTATGGCTACACCTTC. Translated: CAWAGQGTYGYTF.